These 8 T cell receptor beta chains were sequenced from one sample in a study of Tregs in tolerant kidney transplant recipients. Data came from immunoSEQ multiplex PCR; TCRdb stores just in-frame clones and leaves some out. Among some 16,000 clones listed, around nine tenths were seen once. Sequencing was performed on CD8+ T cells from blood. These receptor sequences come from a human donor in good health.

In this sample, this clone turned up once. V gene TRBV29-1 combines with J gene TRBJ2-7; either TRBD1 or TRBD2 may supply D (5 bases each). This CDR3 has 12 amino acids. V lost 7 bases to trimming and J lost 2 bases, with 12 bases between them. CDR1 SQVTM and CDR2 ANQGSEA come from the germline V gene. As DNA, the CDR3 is TGCAGCGCTTACGGGACCACCTACGAGCAGTACTTC. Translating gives CSAYGTTYEQYF.

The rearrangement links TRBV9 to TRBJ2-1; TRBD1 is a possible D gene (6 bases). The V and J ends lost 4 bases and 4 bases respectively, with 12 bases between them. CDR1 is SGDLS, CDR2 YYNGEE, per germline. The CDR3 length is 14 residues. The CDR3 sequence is CASSFGTSYNEQFF. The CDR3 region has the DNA TGTGCCAGCAGCTTCGGGACATCTTACAATGAGCAGTTCTTC.

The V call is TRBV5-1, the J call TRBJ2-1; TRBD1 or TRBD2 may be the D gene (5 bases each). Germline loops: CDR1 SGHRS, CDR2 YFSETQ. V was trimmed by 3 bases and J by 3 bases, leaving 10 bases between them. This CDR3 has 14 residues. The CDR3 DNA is TGCGCCAGCAGCTGGGACGACAGCTACAATGAGCAGTTCTTC. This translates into CASSWDDSYNEQFF.

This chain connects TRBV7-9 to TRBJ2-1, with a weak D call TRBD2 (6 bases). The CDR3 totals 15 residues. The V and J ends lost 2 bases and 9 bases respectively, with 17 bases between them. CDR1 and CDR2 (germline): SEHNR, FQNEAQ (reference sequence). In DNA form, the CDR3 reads TGTGCCAGCAGCTTATCCGGTAGCGGCCAGGGTGAGCAGTTCTTC. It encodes CASSLSGSGQGEQFF.

The CDR3 is CASSLGVDTQYF. CDR3 in DNA: TGCGCCAGCAGCCTAGGGGTAGATACGCAGTATTTT. The rearrangement uses TRBV5-1 and TRBJ2-3; a possible D gene is TRBD1 (5 bases). V dropped 4 bases and J dropped 5 bases, with 8 bases sitting between them. Germline lookup yields CDR1 SGHRS and CDR2 YFSETQ. The CDR3 is 12 amino acids.

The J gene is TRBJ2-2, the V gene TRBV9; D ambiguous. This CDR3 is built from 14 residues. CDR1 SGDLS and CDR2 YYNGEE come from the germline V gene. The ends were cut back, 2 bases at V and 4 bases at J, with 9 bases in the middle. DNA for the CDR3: TGTGCCAGCAGCGTGTGGGCCGGCACCGGGGAGCTGTTTTTT. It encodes CASSVWAGTGELFF. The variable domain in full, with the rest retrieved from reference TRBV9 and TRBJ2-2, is DSGVTQTPKHLITATGQRVTLRCSPRSGDLSVYWYQQSLDQGLQFLIQYYNGEERAKGNILERFSAQQFPDLHSELNLSSLELGDSALYFCASSVWAGTGELFFGEGSRLTVL.

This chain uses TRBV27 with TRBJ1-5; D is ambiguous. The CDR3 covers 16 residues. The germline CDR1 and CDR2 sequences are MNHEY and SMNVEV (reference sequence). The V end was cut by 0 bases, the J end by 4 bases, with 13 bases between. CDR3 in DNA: TGTGCCAGCAGTTTATCGGCGGGCGGTTGGAATCAGCCCCAGCATTTT. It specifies CASSLSAGGWNQPQHF.

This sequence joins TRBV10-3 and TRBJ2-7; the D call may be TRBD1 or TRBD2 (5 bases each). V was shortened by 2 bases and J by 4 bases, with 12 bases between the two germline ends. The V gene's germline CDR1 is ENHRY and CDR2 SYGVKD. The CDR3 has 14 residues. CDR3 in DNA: TGTGCCATCAGTGAGGGGGGTGGGCAATACGAGCAGTACTTC. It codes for CAISEGGGQYEQYF.